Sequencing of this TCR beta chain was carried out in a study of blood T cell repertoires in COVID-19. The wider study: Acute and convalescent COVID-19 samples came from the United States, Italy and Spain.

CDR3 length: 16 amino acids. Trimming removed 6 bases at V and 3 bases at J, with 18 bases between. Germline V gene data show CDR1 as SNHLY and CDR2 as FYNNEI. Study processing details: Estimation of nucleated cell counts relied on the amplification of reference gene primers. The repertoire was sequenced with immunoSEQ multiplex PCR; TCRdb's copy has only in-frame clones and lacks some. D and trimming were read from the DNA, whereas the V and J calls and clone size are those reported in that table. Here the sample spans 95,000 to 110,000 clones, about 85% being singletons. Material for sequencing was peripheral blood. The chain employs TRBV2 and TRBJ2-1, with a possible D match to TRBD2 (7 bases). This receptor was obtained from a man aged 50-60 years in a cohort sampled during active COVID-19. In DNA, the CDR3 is TGTGCCAGCAGAGACGAGACGGGGGGCGTCTACAATGAGCAGTTCTTC. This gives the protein CASRDETGGVYNEQFF. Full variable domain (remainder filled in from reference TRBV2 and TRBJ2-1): EPEVTQTPSHQVTQMGQEVILRCVPISNHLYFYWYRQILGQKVEFLVSFYNNEISEKSEIFDDQFSVERPDGSNFTLKIRSTKLEDSAMYFCASRDETGGVYNEQFFGPGTRLTVL.